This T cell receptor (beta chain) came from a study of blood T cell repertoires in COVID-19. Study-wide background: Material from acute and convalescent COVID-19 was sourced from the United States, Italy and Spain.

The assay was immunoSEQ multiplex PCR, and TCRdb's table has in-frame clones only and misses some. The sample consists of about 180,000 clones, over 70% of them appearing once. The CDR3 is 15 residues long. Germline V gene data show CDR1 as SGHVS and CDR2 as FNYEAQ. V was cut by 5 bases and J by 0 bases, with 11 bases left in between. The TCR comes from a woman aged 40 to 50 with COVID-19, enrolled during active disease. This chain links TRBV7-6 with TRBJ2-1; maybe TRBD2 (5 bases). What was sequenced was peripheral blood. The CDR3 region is CASSGSGSSYNEQFF. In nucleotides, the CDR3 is TGTGCCAGCAGCGGCAGCGGAAGCTCCTACAATGAGCAGTTCTTC.